This TCR beta chain was sequenced for a study of Ad26.COV2.S vaccination and SARS-CoV-2 variants. Findings and limits, study-wide: It is possible that the TCR breadth and depth analyses underestimated the total T cell responses.

There are 13 residues in the CDR3. V was pared by 1 base and J by 0 bases, with 2 bases between. CDR1 and CDR2 (germline): LGHDT, YNNKEL (reference sequence). Points on this clone: Antigen: not known. This sample also contains other DNA sequences that code for the same CDR3.

Stated treatment: 15 to 20 received Ad26.COV2.S at low or high dose, single or two shots; a few received placebo; per-sample allocation not given. Day 63 following the first vaccine or placebo injection was when the samples were taken. Assay used: immunoSEQ multiplex PCR; TCRdb lists only in-frame clones, some missing. The table has about 350,000 clones, 88% seen once. This clonotype was obtained from a person between 18 and 65 years old who received the Ad26.COV2.S COVID-19 vaccine or a placebo. The genes are TRBV3-1 (or the pseudogene TRBV3-2) and TRBJ2-3, with D hard to call. The source material was peripheral blood, sampled in a trial of Ad26.COV2.S vaccine versus placebo. This CDR3 is CASSQASTDTQYF. CDR3 bases: TGTGCCAGCAGCCAAGCCAGCACAGATACGCAGTATTTT.